These T cell receptor beta chains were read from a single sample in a study of blood T cell repertoires in COVID-19. TCRdb's table, derived via immunoSEQ multiplex PCR, lists solely in-frame clones and lacks some. The sample lists more than 85,000 clones; 76% were seen once. The specimen was peripheral blood. The receptors shown here come from a woman aged 80 or over with acute or convalescent COVID-19. Both conserved end residues are part of each CDR3. A D gene is named only where the DNA matches it firmly. Clone size is stated in some rows and not others, as once, few, many or a class when expanded.

>TRBV11-2|TRBJ1-1|TRBD1|NA
CASSLGSGGVTEAFF
TGTGCCAGCAGCTTAGGTTCAGGGGGCGTCACTGAAGCTTTCTTT
>TRBV6-1|TRBJ1-1|NA|NA
CASSEALERTEAFF
TGTGCCAGCAGTGAGGCCCTAGAGCGCACTGAAGCTTTCTTT
>TRBV30|TRBJ1-6|TRBD1|NA
CAWSLRQGNSPLHF
TGTGCCTGGAGTCTGAGACAGGGGAATTCACCCCTCCACTTT
>TRBV7-2|TRBJ2-5|NA|NA
CASSPSGGWETQYF
TGTGCCAGCAGCCCCAGCGGTGGGTGGGAGACCCAGTACTTC
>TRBV3-1/TRBV3-2|TRBJ1-2|TRBD1|NA
CASSRGGQGAGYTF
TGTGCCAGCAGCCGGGGGGGACAGGGGGCTGGCTACACCTTC
>TRBV11-2|TRBJ2-1|TRBD2|NA
CASSLGLAGPYNEQFF
TGTGCCAGCAGCTTAGGCCTAGCGGGACCGTACAATGAGCAGTTCTTC
>TRBV5-8|TRBJ2-5|NA|NA
CASREPGGQETQYF
TGTGCCAGCAGGGAACCAGGCGGGCAAGAGACCCAGTACTTC
>TRBV6-2/TRBV6-3|TRBJ2-7|TRBD2|NA
CASSYPTKSSGFAYEQYF
TGTGCCAGCAGTTATCCCACCAAATCTAGCGGCTTCGCCTACGAGCAGTACTTC
>TRBV4-3|TRBJ2-1|TRBD2|NA
CASSQEASSGSYNEQFF
TGCGCCAGCAGCCAAGAAGCGTCTAGCGGCTCCTACAATGAGCAGTTCTTC
>TRBV7-8|TRBJ2-5|NA|NA
CASSLGTWGGARDQETQYF
TGTGCCAGCAGCTTAGGGACTTGGGGGGGGGCTCGAGACCAAGAGACCCAGTACTTC
>TRBV6-5|TRBJ2-7|NA|NA
CASSYGRGAYEQYF
TGTGCCAGCAGTTACGGCAGGGGAGCCTACGAGCAGTACTTC
>TRBV11-1|TRBJ1-2|NA|NA
CASSLVRQGAYGYTF
TGTGCCAGCAGCTTAGTACGCCAGGGCGCCTATGGCTACACCTTC
>TRBV3-1/TRBV3-2|TRBJ2-5|TRBD2|NA
CASSQGTSGGGFVETQYF
TGTGCCAGCAGCCAGGGGACTAGCGGGGGTGGGTTCGTAGAGACCCAGTACTTC
>TRBV30|TRBJ1-5|NA|NA
CAWSAGLGGQIGQPQHF
TGTGCCTGGAGTGCCGGATTAGGTGGGCAGATTGGGCAGCCCCAGCATTTT
>TRBV4-3|TRBJ1-1|NA|NA
CASSQDRVMWAGAFF
TGCGCCAGCAGCCAAGATAGGGTAATGTGGGCGGGCGCTTTCTTT
>TRBV5-1|TRBJ2-5|NA|NA
CASSLTGRGETQYF
TGCGCCAGCAGCTTAACAGGGCGCGGGGAGACCCAGTACTTC
>TRBV5-8|TRBJ2-3|TRBD2|few
CASSRSTSATDTQYF
TGTGCCAGCAGCAGGTCGACTAGCGCAACAGATACGCAGTATTTT
>TRBV3-1/TRBV3-2|TRBJ2-3|TRBD2|NA
CASSQDGLVRTDTQYF
TGTGCCAGCAGCCAAGATGGACTAGTCCGTACAGATACGCAGTATTTT
>TRBV13|TRBJ1-6|NA|NA
CASSLQSNSPLHF
TGTGCCAGCAGCTTACAGTCCAATTCACCCCTCCACTTT
>TRBV7-2|TRBJ2-7|TRBD2|NA
CASRAGAVYEQYF
TGTGCCAGCAGGGCGGGAGCGGTCTACGAGCAGTACTTC
>TRBV6-4|TRBJ2-3|TRBD2|NA
CASLISGGRAPDTQYF
TGTGCCAGCTTAATTTCGGGCGGGAGGGCCCCAGATACGCAGTATTTT
>TRBV5-6|TRBJ2-7|TRBD1|NA
CASSLYRGQSPTYEQYF
TGTGCCAGCAGCTTGTACAGGGGGCAGTCCCCTACCTACGAGCAGTACTTC
>TRBV5-4|TRBJ2-3|TRBD2|NA
CASSSLAGESTDTQYF
TGTGCCAGCAGCTCCCTAGCGGGGGAAAGCACAGATACGCAGTATTTT